The following is a T cell receptor (beta chain) sequence with its context. These data originate in a study of control samples from healthy donors and cancer patients. With 0 bases removed from V and 3 bases from J, the gap between germline ends came to 11 bases. Germline V gene data show CDR1 as SEHNR and CDR2 as FQNEAQ (reference sequence). This CDR3 comprises 16 residues. This table comes from immunoSEQ multiplex PCR, and its TCRdb copy is limited to in-frame clones, with some not included. This table holds 75,000 to 100,000 clones, 86% found once. The TCR sequence derives from a woman in her forties or fifties in good health. The rearrangement uses TRBV7-9 and TRBJ2-2; D may match TRBD1 or TRBD2 (5 bases each). Sequences were obtained from blood. CDR3 sequence (DNA): TGTGCCAGCAGCTTAGCGCCCCTGGGGGACACCGGGGAGCTGTTTTTT. As protein: CASSLAPLGDTGELFF.